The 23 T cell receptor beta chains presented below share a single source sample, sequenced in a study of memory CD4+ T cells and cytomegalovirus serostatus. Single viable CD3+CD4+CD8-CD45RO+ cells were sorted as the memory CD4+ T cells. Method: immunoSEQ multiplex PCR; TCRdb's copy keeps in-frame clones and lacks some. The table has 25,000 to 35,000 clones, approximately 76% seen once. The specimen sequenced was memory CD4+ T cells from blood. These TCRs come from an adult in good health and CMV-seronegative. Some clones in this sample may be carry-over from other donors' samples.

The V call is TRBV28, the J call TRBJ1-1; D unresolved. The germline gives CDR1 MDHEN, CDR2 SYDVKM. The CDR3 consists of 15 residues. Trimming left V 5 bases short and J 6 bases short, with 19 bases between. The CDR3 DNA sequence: TGTGCCAGCAGTCCCCCCGAAGGGTTTTGGTCTGAAGCTTTCTTT. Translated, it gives CASSPPEGFWSEAFF.

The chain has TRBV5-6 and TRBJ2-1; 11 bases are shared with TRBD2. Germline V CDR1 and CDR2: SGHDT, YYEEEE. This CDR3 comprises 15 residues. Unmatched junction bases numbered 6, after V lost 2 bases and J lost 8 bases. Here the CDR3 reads CASSFSGGVVDEQFF. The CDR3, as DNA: TGTGCCAGCAGCTTTAGCGGGGGGGTAGTGGATGAGCAGTTCTTC.

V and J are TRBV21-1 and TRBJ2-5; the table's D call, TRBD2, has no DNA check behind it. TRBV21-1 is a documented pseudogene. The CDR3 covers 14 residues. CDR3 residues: CASIKLAGLETQYF. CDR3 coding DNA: TGTGCCAGCATCAAACTAGCGGGGCTAGAGACCCAGTACTTC.

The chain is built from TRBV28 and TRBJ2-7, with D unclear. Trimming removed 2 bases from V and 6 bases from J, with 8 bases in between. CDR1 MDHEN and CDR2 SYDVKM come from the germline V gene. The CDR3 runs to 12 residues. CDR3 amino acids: CASSLEVGEQYF. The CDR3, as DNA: TGTGCCAGCAGTTTAGAGGTTGGCGAGCAGTACTTC.

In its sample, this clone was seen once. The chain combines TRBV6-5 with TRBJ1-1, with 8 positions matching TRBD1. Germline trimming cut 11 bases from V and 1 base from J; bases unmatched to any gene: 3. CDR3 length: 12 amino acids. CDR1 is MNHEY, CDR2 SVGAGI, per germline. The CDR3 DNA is TGTGCCTCAGGACAGGGGAACACTGAAGCTTTCTTT. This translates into CASGQGNTEAFF.

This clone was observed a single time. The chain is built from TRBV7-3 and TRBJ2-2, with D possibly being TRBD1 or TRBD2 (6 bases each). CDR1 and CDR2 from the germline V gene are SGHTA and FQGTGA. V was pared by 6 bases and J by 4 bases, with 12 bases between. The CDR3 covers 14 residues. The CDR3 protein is CASRGGTSTGELFF. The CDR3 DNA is TGTGCCAGCAGGGGCGGGACAAGCACCGGGGAGCTGTTTTTT.

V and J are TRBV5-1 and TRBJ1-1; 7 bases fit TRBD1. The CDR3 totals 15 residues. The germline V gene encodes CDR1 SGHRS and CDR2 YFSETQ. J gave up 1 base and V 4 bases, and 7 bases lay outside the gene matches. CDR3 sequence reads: CASSVRQGTNTEAFF. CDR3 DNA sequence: TGCGCCAGCAGCGTGAGACAGGGAACGAACACTGAAGCTTTCTTT.

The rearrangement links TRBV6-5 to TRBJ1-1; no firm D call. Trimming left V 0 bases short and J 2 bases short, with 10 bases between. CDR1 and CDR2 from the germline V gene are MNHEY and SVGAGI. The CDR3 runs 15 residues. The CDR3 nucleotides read TGTGCCAGCAGTTACTCCCAGGCTTTCAACACTGAAGCTTTCTTT. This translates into CASSYSQAFNTEAFF.

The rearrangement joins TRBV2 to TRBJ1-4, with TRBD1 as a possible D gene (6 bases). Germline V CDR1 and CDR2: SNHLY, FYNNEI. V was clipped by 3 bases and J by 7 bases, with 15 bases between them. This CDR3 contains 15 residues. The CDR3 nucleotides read TGTGCCAGCAGTGACCCGCGCCGGGGGCGTGAAAAACTGTTTTTT. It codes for CASSDPRRGREKLFF.

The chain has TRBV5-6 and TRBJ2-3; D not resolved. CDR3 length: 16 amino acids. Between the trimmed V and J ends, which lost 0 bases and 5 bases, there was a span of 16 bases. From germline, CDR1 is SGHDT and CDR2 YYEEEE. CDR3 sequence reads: CASSLGMGKGRDTQYF. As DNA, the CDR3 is TGTGCCAGCAGCTTGGGCATGGGGAAAGGGCGAGATACGCAGTATTTT.

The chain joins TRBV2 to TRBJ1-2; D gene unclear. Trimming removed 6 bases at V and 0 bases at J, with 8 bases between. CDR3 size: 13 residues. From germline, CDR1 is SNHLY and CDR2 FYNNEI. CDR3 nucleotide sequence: TGTGCCAGCAGACCGGATTCTAACTATGGCTACACCTTC. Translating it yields CASRPDSNYGYTF.

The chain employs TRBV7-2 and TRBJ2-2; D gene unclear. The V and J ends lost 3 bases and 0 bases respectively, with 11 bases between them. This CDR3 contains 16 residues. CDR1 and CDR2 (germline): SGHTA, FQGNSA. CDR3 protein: CASSFGPPPNTGELFF. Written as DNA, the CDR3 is TGTGCCAGCAGCTTCGGTCCACCCCCGAACACCGGGGAGCTGTTTTTT.

CDR3 DNA sequence: TGCGCCAGCAGCCCAACAGGGGGCGGCGGGATCTACAATGAGCAGTTCTTC. Translation gives CASSPTGGGGIYNEQFF. The rearrangement links TRBV5-1 to TRBJ2-1, with TRBD1 identical over 9 bases. J was trimmed by 3 bases and V by 4 bases; bases with no gene match: 11. Looked up from germline, CDR1 is SGHRS and CDR2 is YFSETQ. CDR3 length: 17 amino acids.

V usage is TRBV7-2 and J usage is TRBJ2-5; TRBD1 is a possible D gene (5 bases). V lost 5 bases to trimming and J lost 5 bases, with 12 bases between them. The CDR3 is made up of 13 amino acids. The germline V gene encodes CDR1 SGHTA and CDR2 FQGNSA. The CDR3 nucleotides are TGTGCCAGCAGCCCCAGGGTCCGGGAGACCCAGTACTTC. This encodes CASSPRVRETQYF.

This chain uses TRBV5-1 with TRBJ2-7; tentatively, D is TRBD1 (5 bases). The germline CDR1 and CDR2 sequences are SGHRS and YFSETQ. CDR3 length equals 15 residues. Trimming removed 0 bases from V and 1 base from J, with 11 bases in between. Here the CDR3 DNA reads TGCGCCAGCAGCTTGGGGGCAGGGCAGTCCTACGAGCAGTACTTC. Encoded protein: CASSLGAGQSYEQYF. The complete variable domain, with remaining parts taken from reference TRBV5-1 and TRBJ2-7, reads KAGVTQTPRYLIKTRGQQVTLSCSPISGHRSVSWYQQTPGQGLQFLFEYFSETQRNKGNFPGRFSGRQFSNSRSEMNVSTLELGDSALYLCASSLGAGQSYEQYFGPGTRLTVT.

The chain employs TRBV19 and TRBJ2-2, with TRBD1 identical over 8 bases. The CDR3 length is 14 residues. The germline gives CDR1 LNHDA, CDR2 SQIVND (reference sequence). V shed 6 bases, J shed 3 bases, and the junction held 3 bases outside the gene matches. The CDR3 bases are TGTGCCAGTAGGCAACAGGGGGACACCGGGGAGCTGTTTTTT. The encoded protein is CASRQQGDTGELFF.

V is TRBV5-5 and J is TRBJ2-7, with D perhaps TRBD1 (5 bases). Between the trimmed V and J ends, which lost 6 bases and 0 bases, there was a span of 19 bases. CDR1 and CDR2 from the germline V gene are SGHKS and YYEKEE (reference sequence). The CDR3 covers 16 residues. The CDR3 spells CASTQTWTQNSYEQYF. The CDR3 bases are TGTGCCAGCACCCAGACCTGGACACAAAACTCCTACGAGCAGTACTTC.

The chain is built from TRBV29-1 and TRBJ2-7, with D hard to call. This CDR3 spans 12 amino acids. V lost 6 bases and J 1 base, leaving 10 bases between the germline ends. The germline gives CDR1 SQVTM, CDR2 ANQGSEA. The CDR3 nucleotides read TGCAGCGTCGCAGAGGTTTCCTACGAGCAGTACTTC. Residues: CSVAEVSYEQYF.

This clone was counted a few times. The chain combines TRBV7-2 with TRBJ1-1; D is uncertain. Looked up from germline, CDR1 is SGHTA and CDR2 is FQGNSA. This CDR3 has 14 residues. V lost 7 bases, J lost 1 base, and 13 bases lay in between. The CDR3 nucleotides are TGTGCCAGCAACAAATTCGGCAGGAACACTGAAGCTTTCTTT. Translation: CASNKFGRNTEAFF.

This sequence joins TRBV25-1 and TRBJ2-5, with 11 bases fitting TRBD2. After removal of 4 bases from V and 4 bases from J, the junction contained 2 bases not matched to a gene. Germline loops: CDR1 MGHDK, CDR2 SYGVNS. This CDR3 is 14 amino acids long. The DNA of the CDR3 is TGTGCCAGCAGTGCACTAGCGGGGGTAGAGACCCAGTACTTC. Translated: CASSALAGVETQYF.

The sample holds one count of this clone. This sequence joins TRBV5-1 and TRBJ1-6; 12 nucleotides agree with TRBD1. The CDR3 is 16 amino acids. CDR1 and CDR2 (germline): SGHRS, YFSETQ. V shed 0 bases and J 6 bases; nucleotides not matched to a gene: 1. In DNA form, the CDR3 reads TGCGCCAGCAGCTTGGCGGGACAGGGGGCTAATTCACCCCTCCACTTT. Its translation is CASSLAGQGANSPLHF.

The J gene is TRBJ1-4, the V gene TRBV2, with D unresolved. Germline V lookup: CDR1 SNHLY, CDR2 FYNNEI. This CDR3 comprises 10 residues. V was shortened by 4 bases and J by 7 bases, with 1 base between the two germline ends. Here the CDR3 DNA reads TGTGCCAGCAGTGTTGAAAAACTGTTTTTT. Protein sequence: CASSVEKLFF. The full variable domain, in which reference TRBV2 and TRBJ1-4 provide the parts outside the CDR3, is EPEVTQTPSHQVTQMGQEVILRCVPISNHLYFYWYRQILGQKVEFLVSFYNNEISEKSEIFDDQFSVERPDGSNFTLKIRSTKLEDSAMYFCASSVEKLFFGSGTQLSVL.

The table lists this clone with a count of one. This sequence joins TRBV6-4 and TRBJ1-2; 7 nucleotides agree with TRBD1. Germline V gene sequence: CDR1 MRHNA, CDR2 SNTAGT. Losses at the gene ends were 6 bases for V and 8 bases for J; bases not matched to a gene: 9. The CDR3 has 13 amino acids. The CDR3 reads CASSPTGQGGYTF. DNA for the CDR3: TGTGCCAGCAGCCCGACAGGGCAGGGCGGCTACACCTTC.